This T cell receptor (beta chain) is from a study of memory CD4+ T cells and cytomegalovirus serostatus. Overall study context: Healthy Belgian adult donors included roughly ten CMV-positive and 24 CMV-negative people.

The sort gate was single viable CD3+CD4+CD8-CD45RO+ cells for memory CD4+ T cells. Serum IgG to CMV pp150, pp28, p38 and p52 defined serostatus. The method was immunoSEQ multiplex PCR; TCRdb's version includes in-frame clones alone and lacks a portion of them. Of about 38,000 clones in the sample, 79% are singletons; the top ten hold roughly 5.2%. As concerns this clone: Its specificity is not known.

Germline values: CDR1 LNHDA, CDR2 SQIVND (reference sequence). V lost 5 bases to trimming and J lost 4 bases; unmatched junction nucleotides: 5. The CDR3 runs 15 residues. Study results and caveats: Median bootstrapped AUC for CMV status was approximately 0.95 originally, 0.85 to 0.92 US-trained. CD4+ memory repertoires contained about two fifths of the 164 reported CMV TCRbeta sequences.

Sequenced sample: memory CD4+ T cells from blood. The TCR was taken from an adult in good health and CMV-seropositive. The V call is TRBV19, the J call TRBJ2-2; 9 bases are shared with TRBD1. Here the CDR3 reads CASSADRGATGELFF. CDR3 DNA sequence: TGTGCCAGTAGTGCGGACAGGGGAGCCACCGGGGAGCTGTTTTTT.